The 15 T cell receptor beta chains below all came from one sample that was sequenced in a study of cytomegalovirus exposure and HLA in healthy donors (dated by TCRdb to the late 2010s). The library came from the immunoSEQ multiplex PCR assay. This immuneACCESS table, as held by TCRdb, lists in-frame sequences with V and J called but not all clones. Of the missing ones, under half trace to an unresolved V gene in checked studies; the others have no known cause. Within this sample are 100,000 to 150,000 clones, with around 94% of them counted one time only. The leading ten clones occupy 1% to 1.5% of the sample. The sample comprised PBMCs. These TCRs come from a young woman in good health and CMV-seronegative.

The V call is TRBV5-1, the J call TRBJ2-1, with 12 bases matching TRBD2. Germline V gene lookup returns CDR1 SGHRS and CDR2 YFSETQ. Trimming took 4 bases from V and 4 from J; bases not matched to a gene: 6. The CDR3 spans 16 residues. The CDR3 nucleotides are TGCGCCAGCAGCAGAACTAGCGGGAGGACATACAATGAGCAGTTCTTC. Amino acids: CASSRTSGRTYNEQFF.

This rearrangement joins TRBV2 to TRBJ2-1; no clear D. The germline V gene encodes CDR1 SNHLY and CDR2 FYNNEI. V dropped 4 bases and J dropped 0 bases, with 7 bases sitting between them. The CDR3 spans 14 residues. The CDR3 DNA reads TGTGCCAGCAGTGCCTTAGCCTCCTACAATGAGCAGTTCTTC. This codes for CASSALASYNEQFF. Full variable domain (outside the CDR3, taken from reference TRBV2 and TRBJ2-1): EPEVTQTPSHQVTQMGQEVILRCVPISNHLYFYWYRQILGQKVEFLVSFYNNEISEKSEIFDDQFSVERPDGSNFTLKIRSTKLEDSAMYFCASSALASYNEQFFGPGTRLTVL.

This chain connects TRBV2 to TRBJ1-2, with 10 nucleotides matching TRBD1. The CDR3 length is 14 residues. V dropped 4 bases and J dropped 1; count of bases not matched to a gene: 0. Germline loops: CDR1 SNHLY, CDR2 FYNNEI. The chain's CDR3 is CASSGTGGNYGYTF. CDR3 sequence (DNA): TGTGCCAGCAGTGGGACAGGGGGTAACTATGGCTACACCTTC.

The chain combines TRBV5-4 with TRBJ2-7, with a possible D match to TRBD2 (5 bases). Trimming removed 0 bases from V and 1 base from J, with 11 bases in between. This CDR3 comprises 15 residues. The V gene's germline CDR1 is SGHNT and CDR2 YYREEE (reference sequence). The CDR3 bases are TGTGCCAGCAGCTTGGACGGGGTTAGGTCCTACGAGCAGTACTTC. It codes for CASSLDGVRSYEQYF.

The CDR3, as DNA: TGTGCCAGCAGTTACGGGACGGGGGCTGAAGCTTTCTTT. This codes for CASSYGTGAEAFF. J is TRBJ1-1 and V is TRBV6-6; D may be TRBD1 (5 bases). This CDR3 is 13 amino acids long. Per the germline V gene, CDR1 is MNHNY and CDR2 is SVGAGI (reference sequence). V was shortened by 2 bases and J by 6 bases, with 10 bases between the two germline ends.

The chain combines TRBV7-9 with TRBJ2-7; perhaps TRBD2 as D (6 bases). Per the germline V gene, CDR1 is SEHNR and CDR2 is FQNEAQ (reference sequence). The CDR3 has 15 amino acids. V was cut by 1 base and J by 3 bases, with 13 bases left in between. CDR3 amino acids: CASSLGSGVFYEQYF. For the CDR3, the DNA is TGTGCCAGCAGCTTAGGTTCGGGAGTCTTCTACGAGCAGTACTTC.

This rearrangement joins TRBV11-2 to TRBJ1-1; D gene uncertain. Germline V gene data show CDR1 as SGHAT and CDR2 as FQNNGV. The CDR3 sequence is 13 residues long. Trimming pared 9 bases from V and 5 bases from J, leaving 16 bases between. This CDR3 reads CASQRTFTTEAFF. The DNA of the CDR3 is TGTGCCAGTCAGCGGACCTTTACTACTGAAGCTTTCTTT.

This clone was detected only once. This chain uses TRBV6-5 with TRBJ2-7; 11 nucleotides line up with TRBD2. Unmatched junction bases numbered 7, after V lost 6 bases and J lost 6 bases. CDR3 size: 14 residues. CDR1 is MNHEY and CDR2 is SVGAGI in the germline V gene. The CDR3 DNA follows: TGTGCCAGCAGCCAAACTAGCGGGAGCGGCGAGCAGTACTTC. Encoded protein: CASSQTSGSGEQYF.

With regard to this clone: At one end the junction does not follow the germline gene, possibly because of a read error. The V call is TRBV7-7, the J call TRBJ2-1; tentative D call: TRBD2 (7 bases). The germline gives CDR1 SSHAT, CDR2 FNYEAQ (reference sequence). The CDR3 consists of 13 residues. The CDR3: CASSEGEGHEQFF. The DNA of the CDR3 is TGTGCTAGCAGCGAGGGGGAGGGCCACGAGCAGTTCTTC.

This clone was found once. CDR3 nucleotide sequence: TGTGCCAGCAGCTTGCCCGGGAGTGGTGAAAAACTGTTTTTT. It encodes CASSLPGSGEKLFF. The chain carries TRBV5-6 and TRBJ1-4; D is unclear. The germline V gene has CDR1 SGHDT and CDR2 YYEEEE. The CDR3 covers 14 residues. V gave up 1 base and J gave up 7 bases, with 11 bases separating them.

This chain connects TRBV2 to TRBJ1-5; D might be TRBD1 (5 bases). In germline, CDR1 is SNHLY, CDR2 FYNNEI. V was cut by 7 bases and J by 9 bases, with 22 bases left in between. This CDR3 is built from 15 residues. DNA for the CDR3: TGTGCCAGCAAGGGTGGAACAGGCCGCGGTATGCCCCAGCATTTT. Translated: CASKGGTGRGMPQHF. Complete variable domain (other parts from reference TRBV2 and TRBJ1-5): EPEVTQTPSHQVTQMGQEVILRCVPISNHLYFYWYRQILGQKVEFLVSFYNNEISEKSEIFDDQFSVERPDGSNFTLKIRSTKLEDSAMYFCASKGGTGRGMPQHFGDGTRLSIL.

This sequence joins TRBV4-1 and TRBJ1-1, with TRBD1 as a possible D gene (5 bases). The CDR3 has 16 residues. The V end was cut by 2 bases, the J end by 3 bases, with 16 bases between. CDR1 is MGHRA, CDR2 YSYEKL, per germline. The DNA for the CDR3 is TGCGCCAGCAGCCAATCCGCCAGGGCTGAGGACACTGAAGCTTTCTTT. Translated, it gives CASSQSARAEDTEAFF.

A single count supports this clone. V and J are TRBV6-1 and TRBJ2-7; the match to TRBD1 covers 7 bases. The CDR3 has 13 residues. V lost 8 bases, J lost 6 bases, and 10 bases stayed unmatched. Germline V gives CDR1 MNHNS, CDR2 SASEGT. CDR3 bases: TGTGCCAGCCTACCCGGACAGGACCTCGAGCAGTACTTC. Protein product: CASLPGQDLEQYF.

The genes are TRBV19 and TRBJ2-1, with a tentative D call TRBD2 (6 bases). V was trimmed by 1 base and J by 4 bases, leaving 14 bases between them. This CDR3 contains 16 residues. The V gene's germline CDR1 is LNHDA and CDR2 SQIVND (reference sequence). The CDR3 sequence: CASSIATSTVYNEQFF. As DNA, the CDR3 is TGTGCCAGTAGTATAGCCACTAGCACTGTTTACAATGAGCAGTTCTTC.

V is TRBV5-5 and J is TRBJ2-5, with unresolved D. V shed 2 bases and J shed 5 bases, with 13 bases lying between them. Germline loops: CDR1 SGHKS, CDR2 YYEKEE (reference sequence). The CDR3 covers 14 residues. The CDR3 DNA is TGTGCCAGCAGCTTAAGACCGCTCGGGGAGACCCAGTACTTC. Translation: CASSLRPLGETQYF.